This T cell receptor (beta chain) was captured in a study of tumor-infiltrating lymphocytes in primary liver carcinoma. Study background: Patients, male and female, were 30 to 69 years old. The neoplasms were of stage T1-T3 N0M0, with dimensions of roughly 4.2 to 10 cm across. Study-level results: Blood had a significantly lower top-250-clone fraction than tumors did (p = 0.039).

Per germline, CDR1 MNHNS and CDR2 SASEGT. The CDR3 contains 15 residues. Taking about 17-31 mg of unsorted bulk tissue, the authors co-extracted RNA and DNA. Primary liver carcinoma, confirmed by histopathology, was surgically resected. As for this clonotype: The antigen is unknown. One end of the junction does not line up with germline, which may come from a read error.

The template, about 550 ng total RNA, yielded TCR beta cDNA made with a constant-region primer. Three-round nested multiplex PCR performed with slightly modified ARM-PCR produced the TCR beta libraries. The two initial PCR rounds, roughly 9 cycles each, used TRBV1-TRBV30 forward and C-beta reverse primers. TCRdb used MiXCR to reprocess the multiplex PCR reads, holding one entry per CDR3 protein. The sample shows over 100,000 distinct CDR3 sequences, nearly 70% of them seen only once. Sequences were obtained from tumor-adjacent normal liver tissue. The chain is built from TRBV6-1 and TRBJ2-1, with D tentatively TRBD1 or TRBD2 (5 bases each). This TCR derives from a woman in her sixties or seventies with primary liver carcinoma and hepatitis B virus infection. CDR3 nucleotides: TGTGCCAGCAGTGAAAAGGACGGGGCCCCCAATGAGCAGCTCTTC. Its translation is CASSEKDGAPNEQLF.